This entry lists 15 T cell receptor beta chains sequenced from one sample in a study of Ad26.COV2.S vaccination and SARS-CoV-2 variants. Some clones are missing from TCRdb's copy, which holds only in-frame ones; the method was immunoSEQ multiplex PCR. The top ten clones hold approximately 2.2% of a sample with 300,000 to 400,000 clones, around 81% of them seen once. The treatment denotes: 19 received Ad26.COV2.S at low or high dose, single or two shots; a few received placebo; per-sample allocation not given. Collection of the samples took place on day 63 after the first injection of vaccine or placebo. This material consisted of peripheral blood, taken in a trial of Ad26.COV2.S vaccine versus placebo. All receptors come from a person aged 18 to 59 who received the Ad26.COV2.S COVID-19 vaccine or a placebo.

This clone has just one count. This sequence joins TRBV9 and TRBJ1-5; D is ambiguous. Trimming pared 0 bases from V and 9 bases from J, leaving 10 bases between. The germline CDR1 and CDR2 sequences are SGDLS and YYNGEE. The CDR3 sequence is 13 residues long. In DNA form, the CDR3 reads TGTGCCAGCAGCGTAGCACCTGATCTGCCCCAGCATTTT. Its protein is CASSVAPDLPQHF.

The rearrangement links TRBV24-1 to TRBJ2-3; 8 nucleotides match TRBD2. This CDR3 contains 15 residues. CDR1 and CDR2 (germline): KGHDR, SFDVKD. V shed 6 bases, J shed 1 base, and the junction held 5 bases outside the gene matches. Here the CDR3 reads CATSPRGGRTDTQYF. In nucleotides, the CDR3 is TGTGCCACCAGTCCCCGGGGGGGTCGCACAGATACGCAGTATTTT.

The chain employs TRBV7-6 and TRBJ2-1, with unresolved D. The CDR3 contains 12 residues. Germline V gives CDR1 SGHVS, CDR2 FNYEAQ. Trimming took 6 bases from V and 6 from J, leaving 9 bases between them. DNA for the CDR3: TGTGCCAGCAGTCTCTGGGGCAATGAGCAGTTCTTC. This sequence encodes CASSLWGNEQFF.

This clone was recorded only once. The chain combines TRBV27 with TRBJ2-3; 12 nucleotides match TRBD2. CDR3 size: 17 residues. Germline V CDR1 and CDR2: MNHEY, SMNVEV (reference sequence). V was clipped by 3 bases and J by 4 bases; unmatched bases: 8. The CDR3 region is CASSFSWTSGAADTQYF. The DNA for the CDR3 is TGTGCCAGCAGTTTCTCTTGGACTAGCGGGGCGGCAGATACGCAGTATTTT.

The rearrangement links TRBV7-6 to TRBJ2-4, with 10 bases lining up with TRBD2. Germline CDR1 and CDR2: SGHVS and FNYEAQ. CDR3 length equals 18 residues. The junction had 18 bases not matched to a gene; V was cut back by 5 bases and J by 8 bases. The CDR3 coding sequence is TGTGCCAGCAGCGCCAGTGCTAGCGGGGGTAGATTAGGAGACATTCAGTACTTC. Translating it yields CASSASASGGRLGDIQYF. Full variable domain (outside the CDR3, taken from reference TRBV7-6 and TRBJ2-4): GAGVSQSPRYKVTKRGQDVALRCDPISGHVSLYWYRQALGQGPEFLTYFNYEAQQDKSGLPNDRFSAERPEGSISTLTIQRTEQRDSAMYRCASSASASGGRLGDIQYFGAGTRLSVL.

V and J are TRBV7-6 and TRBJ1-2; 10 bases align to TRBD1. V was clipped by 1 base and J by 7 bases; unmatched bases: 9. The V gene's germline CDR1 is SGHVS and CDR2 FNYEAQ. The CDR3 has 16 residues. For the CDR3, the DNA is TGTGCCAGCAGCTTAGGGTCCCCGGGACAGGGGTTTGGCTACACCTTC. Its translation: CASSLGSPGQGFGYTF. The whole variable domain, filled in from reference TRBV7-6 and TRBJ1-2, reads GAGVSQSPRYKVTKRGQDVALRCDPISGHVSLYWYRQALGQGPEFLTYFNYEAQQDKSGLPNDRFSAERPEGSISTLTIQRTEQRDSAMYRCASSLGSPGQGFGYTFGSGTRLTVV.

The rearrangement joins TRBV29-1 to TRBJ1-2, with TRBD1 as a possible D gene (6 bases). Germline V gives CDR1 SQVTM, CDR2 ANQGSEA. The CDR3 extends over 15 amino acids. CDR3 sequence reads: CGGGGSVGRGYGYTF. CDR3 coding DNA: TGCGGTGGGGGGGGCTCAGTGGGGCGCGGCTATGGCTACACCTTC.

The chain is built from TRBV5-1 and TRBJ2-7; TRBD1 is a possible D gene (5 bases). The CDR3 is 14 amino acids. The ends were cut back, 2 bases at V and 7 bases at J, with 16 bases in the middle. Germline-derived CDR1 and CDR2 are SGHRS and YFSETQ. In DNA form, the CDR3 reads TGCGCCAGCAGCTTTTCCCGGCAGGGTTTTGAGCAGTACTTC. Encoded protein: CASSFSRQGFEQYF.

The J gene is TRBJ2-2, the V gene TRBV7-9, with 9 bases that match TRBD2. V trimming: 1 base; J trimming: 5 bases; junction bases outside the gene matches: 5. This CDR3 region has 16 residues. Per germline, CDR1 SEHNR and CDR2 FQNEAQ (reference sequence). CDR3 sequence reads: CASSLVLAGSTGELFF. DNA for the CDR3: TGTGCCAGCAGCTTAGTTCTAGCGGGGTCGACCGGGGAGCTGTTTTTT.

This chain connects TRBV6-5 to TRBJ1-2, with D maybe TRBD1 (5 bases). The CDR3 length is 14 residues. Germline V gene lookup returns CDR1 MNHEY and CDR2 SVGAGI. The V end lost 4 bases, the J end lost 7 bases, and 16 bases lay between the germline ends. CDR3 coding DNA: TGTGCCAGCAGTTCGTCGGGACGGTCCTTTGGCTACACCTTC. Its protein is CASSSSGRSFGYTF.

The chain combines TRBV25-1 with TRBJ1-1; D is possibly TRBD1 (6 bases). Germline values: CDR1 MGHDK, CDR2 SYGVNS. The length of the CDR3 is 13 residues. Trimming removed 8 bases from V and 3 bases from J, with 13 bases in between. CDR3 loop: CASPCQGHTEAFF. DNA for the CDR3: TGTGCCAGCCCATGCCAGGGGCACACTGAAGCTTTCTTT. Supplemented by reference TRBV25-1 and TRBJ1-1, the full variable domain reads EADIYQTPRYLVIGTGKKITLECSQTMGHDKMYWYQQDPGMELHLIHYSYGVNSTEKGDLSSESTVSRIRTEHFPLTLESARPSHTSQYLCASPCQGHTEAFFGQGTRLTVV.

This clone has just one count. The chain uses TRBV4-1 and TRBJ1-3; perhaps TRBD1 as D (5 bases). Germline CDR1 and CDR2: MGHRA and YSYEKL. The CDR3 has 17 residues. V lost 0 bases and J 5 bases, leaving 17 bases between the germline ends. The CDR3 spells CASSQDSSRQGRNTIYF. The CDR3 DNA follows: TGCGCCAGCAGCCAAGATTCCTCGAGGCAGGGTAGAAACACCATATATTTT.

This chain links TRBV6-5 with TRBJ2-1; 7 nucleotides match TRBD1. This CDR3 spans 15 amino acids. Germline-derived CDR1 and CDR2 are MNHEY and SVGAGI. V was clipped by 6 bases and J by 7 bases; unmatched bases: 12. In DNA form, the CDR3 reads TGTGCCAGCAGAAGTACAGGGGTGGCTGGAAATGAGCAGTTCTTC. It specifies CASRSTGVAGNEQFF.

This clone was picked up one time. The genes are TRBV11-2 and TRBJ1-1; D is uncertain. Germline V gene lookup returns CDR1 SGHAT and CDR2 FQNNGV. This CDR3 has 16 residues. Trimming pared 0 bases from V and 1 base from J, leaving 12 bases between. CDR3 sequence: CASSLELGNKNTEAFF. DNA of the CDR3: TGTGCCAGCAGCTTAGAATTAGGAAATAAGAACACTGAAGCTTTCTTT.

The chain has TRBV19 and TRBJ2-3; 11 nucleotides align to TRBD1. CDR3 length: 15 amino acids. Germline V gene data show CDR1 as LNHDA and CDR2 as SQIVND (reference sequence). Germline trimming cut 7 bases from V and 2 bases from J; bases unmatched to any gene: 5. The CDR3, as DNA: TGTGCCAGTACCCCCGGACAGGGGGCCACAGATACGCAGTATTTT. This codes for CASTPGQGATDTQYF.